This TCR beta chain was sequenced in a study of shared clonotypes between healthy human individuals. The wider study: Each donor's CD4 naive and CD4 memory cells filled three plates apiece, CD8 naive two, and CD8 memory one. General observations from the study: Shared clonotypes: approximately 5% naive CD4, roughly 3.5% naive CD8, 2.3% memory CD4, under 0.45% memory CD8. Estimated clonotype richness was generally higher in naive than memory subsets. Rarefaction analysis demonstrated incomplete sorted-subset sequencing notwithstanding large depth.

Generated by immunoSEQ multiplex PCR, the TCRdb table keeps only in-frame clones and is missing some. The sample has some 2,100,000 clones, approximately 96% seen once. On this clone itself: Its target is not known.

The CDR3 sequence is 14 residues long. Germline V gives CDR1 SEHNR, CDR2 FQNEAQ (reference sequence). The V and J genes are TRBV7-9 and TRBJ2-5; tentative D call: TRBD2 (6 bases). The assigned J gene may be wrong: the sequence end matches TRBJ2-7 better. Sequencing input: naive CD4+ T cells sorted from blood. Subset defined: CD45RA+ positively selected. The sequence was obtained from a man younger than 35 in good health. CDR3 loop: CASSWEASSYEQYF. Here the CDR3 DNA reads TGTGCCAGCAGCTGGGAGGCTAGCTCCTACGAGCAGTACTTC.